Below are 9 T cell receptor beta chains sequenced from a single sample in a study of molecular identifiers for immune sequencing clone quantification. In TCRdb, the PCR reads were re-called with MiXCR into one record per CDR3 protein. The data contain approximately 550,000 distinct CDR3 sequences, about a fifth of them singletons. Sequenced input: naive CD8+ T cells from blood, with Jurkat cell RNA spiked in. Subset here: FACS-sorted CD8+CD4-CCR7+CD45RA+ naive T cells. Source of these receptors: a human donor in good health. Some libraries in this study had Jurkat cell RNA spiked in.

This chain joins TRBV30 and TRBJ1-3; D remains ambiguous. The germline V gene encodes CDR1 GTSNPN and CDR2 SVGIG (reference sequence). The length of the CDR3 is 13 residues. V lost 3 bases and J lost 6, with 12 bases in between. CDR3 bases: TGTGCCTGGAGCTATGGCGGATTAAACACCATATATTTT. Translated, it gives CAWSYGGLNTIYF.

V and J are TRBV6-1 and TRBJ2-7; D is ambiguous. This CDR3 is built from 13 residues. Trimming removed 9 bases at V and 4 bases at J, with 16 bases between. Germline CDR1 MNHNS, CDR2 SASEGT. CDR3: CASSPRTFYEQYF. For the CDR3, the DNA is TGTGCCAGTAGTCCCCGGACGTTTTACGAGCAGTACTTC.

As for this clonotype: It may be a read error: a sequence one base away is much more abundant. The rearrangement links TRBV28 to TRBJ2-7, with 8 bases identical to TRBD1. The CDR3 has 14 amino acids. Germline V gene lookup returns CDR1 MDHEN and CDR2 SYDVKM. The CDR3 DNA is TGTGCCAGCAGTCCCCGGACAGGGTTGAAGGAGCGGTACTTC. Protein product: CASSPRTGLKERYF.

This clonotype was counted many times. The CDR3 reads CASSQGWGFGAFF. CDR3 coding DNA: TGCGCCAGCAGCCAAGGATGGGGATTCGGGGCTTTCTTT. This chain uses TRBV4-1 with TRBJ1-1; D not certain. The CDR3 runs 13 residues. Trimming took 1 base from V and 11 from J, leaving 14 bases between them. CDR1 and CDR2 from the germline V gene are MGHRA and YSYEKL.

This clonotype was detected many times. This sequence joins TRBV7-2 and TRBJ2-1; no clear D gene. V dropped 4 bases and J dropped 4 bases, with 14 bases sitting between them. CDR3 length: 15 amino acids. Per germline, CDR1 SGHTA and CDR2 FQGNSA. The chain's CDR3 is CASSSPLLLYNEQFF. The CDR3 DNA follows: TGTGCCAGCAGCTCCCCGTTGCTCCTATACAATGAGCAGTTCTTC.

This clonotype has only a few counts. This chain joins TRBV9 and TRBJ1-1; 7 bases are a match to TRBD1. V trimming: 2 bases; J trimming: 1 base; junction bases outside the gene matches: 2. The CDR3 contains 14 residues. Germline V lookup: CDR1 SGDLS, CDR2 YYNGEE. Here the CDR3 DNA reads TGTGCCAGCAGCGTTGCAGGGGGGAACACTGAAGCTTTCTTT. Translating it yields CASSVAGGNTEAFF.

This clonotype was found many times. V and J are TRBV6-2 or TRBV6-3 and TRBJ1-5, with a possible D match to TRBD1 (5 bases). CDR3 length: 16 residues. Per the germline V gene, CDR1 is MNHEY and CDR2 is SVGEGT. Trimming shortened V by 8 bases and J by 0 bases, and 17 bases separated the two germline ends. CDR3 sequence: CASGGSGLYSNQPQHF. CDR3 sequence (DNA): TGTGCCAGCGGGGGGAGTGGGCTGTATAGCAATCAGCCCCAGCATTTT.

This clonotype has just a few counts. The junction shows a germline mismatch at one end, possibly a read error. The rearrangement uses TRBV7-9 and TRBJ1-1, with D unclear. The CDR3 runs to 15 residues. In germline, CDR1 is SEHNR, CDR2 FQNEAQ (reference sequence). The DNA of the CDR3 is TGTACCAGCAGCTTAGAGATTAGTCGAAACACTGAAGCTTTCTTT. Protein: CTSSLEISRNTEAFF.

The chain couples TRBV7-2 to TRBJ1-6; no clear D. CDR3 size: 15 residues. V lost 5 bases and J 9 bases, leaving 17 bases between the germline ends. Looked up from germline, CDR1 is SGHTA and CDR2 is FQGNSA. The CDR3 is CASSTGLSDSSPLHF. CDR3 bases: TGTGCCAGCAGCACCGGTCTGTCAGATAGTTCACCCCTCCACTTT.